Below are 22 T cell receptor beta chains sequenced from a single sample in a study of T cells after yellow fever vaccination. One entry per CDR3 protein results from TCRdb running MiXCR on the 5' RACE reads. The data contain hundreds of thousands of distinct CDR3 sequences, around 10% of them singletons. Sequencing was performed on PBMCs, taken on the day of the first yellow fever vaccination. These receptors originate from a man between 18 and 35 years old who received the YFV17D yellow fever vaccine.

The chain employs TRBV9 and TRBJ2-2; D unclear. The CDR3 length is 15 residues. The V gene lost 0 bases and the J gene lost 4 bases, with 10 bases spanning the gap. Germline values: CDR1 SGDLS, CDR2 YYNGEE. The CDR3 region is CASSVGPSGTGELFF. DNA of the CDR3: TGTGCCAGCAGCGTAGGGCCTTCGGGCACCGGGGAGCTGTTTTTT.

Ten or more counts support this clonotype. The V gene is TRBV6-4, the J gene TRBJ2-3, with 11 bases fitting TRBD2. The trim removed 4 bases at V and 3 bases at J, leaving 3 bases unmatched. There are 15 residues in the CDR3. The germline CDR1 and CDR2 sequences are MRHNA and SNTAGT. CDR3 sequence (DNA): TGTGCCAGCAGTGCCTCTAGCGGGGGGACAGATACGCAGTATTTT. Translated, it gives CASSASSGGTDTQYF.

This clonotype was recorded a few times. V is TRBV7-2 and J is TRBJ2-3; TRBD1 is a possible D gene (5 bases). Between the trimmed V and J ends, which lost 5 bases and 0 bases, there was a span of 9 bases. This CDR3 is 14 amino acids long. CDR1 SGHTA and CDR2 FQGNSA come from the germline V gene. The chain's CDR3 is CASSPGHSTDTQYF. CDR3 DNA sequence: TGTGCCAGCAGCCCTGGACACAGCACAGATACGCAGTATTTT. The complete variable domain, with remaining parts taken from reference TRBV7-2 and TRBJ2-3, reads GAGVSQSPSNKVTEKGKDVELRCDPISGHTALYWYRQSLGQGLEFLIYFQGNSAPDKSGLPSDRFSAERTGGSVSTLTIQRTQQEDSAVYLCASSPGHSTDTQYFGPGTRLTVL.

J is TRBJ2-3 and V is TRBV7-3, with D possibly TRBD2 on 6 matching bases. V lost 0 bases and J lost 2, with 9 bases in between. CDR1 and CDR2 (germline): SGHTA, FQGTGA. This CDR3 has 15 residues. In nucleotides, the CDR3 is TGTGCCAGCAGCTTAACGGGACTTAACACAGATACGCAGTATTTT. Translation: CASSLTGLNTDTQYF.

The chain couples TRBV5-1 to TRBJ2-7; TRBD1 matches at 9 bases. Unmatched junction bases numbered 7, after V lost 4 bases and J lost 5 bases. Germline CDR1 is SGHRS and CDR2 is YFSETQ. The CDR3 has 14 residues. The CDR3 DNA sequence: TGCGCCAGCAGCCTGGAGGACAGGGGTAACGAGCAGTACTTC. Protein sequence: CASSLEDRGNEQYF.

This clonotype was observed a handful of times. The chain has TRBV24-1 and TRBJ1-6, with TRBD1 as a possible D gene (5 bases). Germline CDR1 and CDR2: KGHDR and SFDVKD. The length of the CDR3 is 15 residues. V shed 4 bases and J shed 7 bases, with 13 bases lying between them. The CDR3 is CATSDSGTANSPLHF. CDR3 nucleotides: TGTGCCACCAGTGACTCCGGGACGGCAAATTCACCCCTCCACTTT.

This clonotype appeared a few times. J is TRBJ2-1 and V is TRBV7-2; 7 bases align to TRBD2. CDR3 length equals 12 residues. V lost 1 base, J lost 12 bases, and 3 bases stayed unmatched. CDR1 and CDR2 (germline): SGHTA, FQGNSA. The CDR3 DNA is TGTGCCAGCAGCTTAGTGCCGGGGGGGCAGTTCTTC. This sequence encodes CASSLVPGGQFF.

The genes are TRBV6-2 or TRBV6-3 and TRBJ2-7; D is ambiguous. Germline V gene data show CDR1 as MNHEY and CDR2 as SVGEGT. This CDR3 region has 13 residues. The V and J ends lost 6 bases and 3 bases respectively, with 12 bases between them. CDR3 coding DNA: TGTGCCAGCAGCTCCTGGACCCTCTACGAGCAGTACTTC. It is translated as CASSSWTLYEQYF.

This clonotype was counted only a few times. V and J are TRBV4-1 and TRBJ2-1; 13 positions match TRBD2. CDR1 MGHRA and CDR2 YSYEKL come from the germline V gene. The CDR3 is 20 residues long. Trimming cost V 1 base and J 4 bases; bases outside gene matches: 13. The DNA for the CDR3 is TGCGCCAGCAGCCAAGTGTTAGGACTAGCGGGAGACACTGAATACAATGAGCAGTTCTTC. Its protein is CASSQVLGLAGDTEYNEQFF.

This clonotype has more than one count but fewer than ten. The rearrangement links TRBV3-1 to TRBJ1-4; D unresolved. There are 13 residues in the CDR3. CDR1 and CDR2 (germline): LGHDT, YNNKEL (reference sequence). V lost 6 bases, J lost 2 bases, and 7 bases lay in between. The CDR3 spells CASRGRTNEKLFF. The CDR3 bases are TGTGCCAGCAGGGGCCGGACTAATGAAAAACTGTTTTTT.

V and J are TRBV7-9 and TRBJ2-7, with no clear D. CDR3 length equals 13 residues. Trimming shortened V by 1 base and J by 3 bases, and 7 bases separated the two germline ends. The germline V gene encodes CDR1 SEHNR and CDR2 FQNEAQ (reference sequence). The CDR3 loop reads CASSLDTVYEQYF. The CDR3 DNA reads TGTGCCAGCAGCTTAGACACAGTCTACGAGCAGTACTTC.

This clonotype was seen many times. J is TRBJ2-4 and V is TRBV12-3 or TRBV12-4; no firm D call. V lost 1 base and J lost 0, with 7 bases in between. This CDR3 contains 15 residues. The chain's CDR3 is CASSLGALAKNIQYF. The CDR3 DNA reads TGTGCCAGCAGTTTAGGGGCTCTAGCCAAAAACATTCAGTACTTC.

V is TRBV9 and J is TRBJ1-3, with TRBD1 as a possible D gene (6 bases). The germline V gene has CDR1 SGDLS and CDR2 YYNGEE. The CDR3 runs 13 residues. The ends were cut back, 7 bases at V and 4 bases at J, with 12 bases in the middle. CDR3 DNA sequence: TGTGCCAGCGTGGGGACACCAGGAAACACCATATATTTT. Translation gives CASVGTPGNTIYF.

This clonotype was observed a handful of times. The V call is TRBV5-1, the J call TRBJ2-2, with D maybe TRBD1 (5 bases). V lost 0 bases and J 5 bases, leaving 11 bases between the germline ends. This CDR3 contains 15 residues. Per germline, CDR1 SGHRS and CDR2 YFSETQ. The CDR3 reads CASSLGGLGTGELFF. The DNA of the CDR3 is TGCGCCAGCAGCTTGGGGGGCCTTGGGACCGGGGAGCTGTTTTTT.

This clonotype was seen repeatedly, ten times or more. The genes are TRBV12-3 or TRBV12-4 and TRBJ2-4; 7 nucleotides match TRBD2. CDR3 length: 14 residues. J was trimmed by 6 bases and V by 0 bases; bases with no gene match: 2. DNA for the CDR3: TGTGCCAGCAGTTTAGCCAGGGAGGGAAACATTCAGTACTTC. As protein: CASSLAREGNIQYF.

This CDR3 is CASSVVYRRFRTEAFF. The CDR3 DNA reads as TGTGCCAGCAGCGTAGTCTATCGCCGGTTTCGCACTGAAGCTTTCTTT. This chain joins TRBV9 and TRBJ1-1; D is uncertain. Germline CDR1 and CDR2: SGDLS and YYNGEE. With 0 bases removed from V and 4 bases from J, the gap between germline ends came to 16 bases. CDR3 size: 16 residues.

This clonotype has ten or more counts. The chain combines TRBV9 with TRBJ1-1; D is uncertain. Trimming removed 0 bases at V and 0 bases at J, with 6 bases between. This CDR3 spans 14 amino acids. Germline CDR1 reads SGDLS; CDR2 reads YYNGEE. CDR3 DNA sequence: TGTGCCAGCAGCGTAGGGGGAATGAACACTGAAGCTTTCTTT. Translating gives CASSVGGMNTEAFF.

This clonotype has more than one count but fewer than ten. The chain is built from TRBV5-1 and TRBJ2-1; 7 nucleotides line up with TRBD1. Per the germline V gene, CDR1 is SGHRS and CDR2 is YFSETQ. V was pared by 9 bases and J by 4 bases, with 16 bases of the junction left unmatched. This CDR3 comprises 16 residues. The CDR3 sequence is CATSKATQGVYNEQFF. CDR3 DNA sequence: TGCGCCACCTCAAAGGCTACTCAGGGGGTTTACAATGAGCAGTTCTTC.

This clonotype was seen only a few times. The chain employs TRBV5-1 and TRBJ2-5; either TRBD1 or TRBD2 may fit D (6 bases each). This CDR3 is built from 14 residues. CDR1 is SGHRS, CDR2 YFSETQ, per germline. Trimming pared 3 bases from V and 5 bases from J, leaving 14 bases between. The CDR3 is CASSSIGGMETQYF. CDR3 nucleotide sequence: TGCGCCAGCAGCTCGATAGGGGGGATGGAGACCCAGTACTTC.

This chain uses TRBV5-6 with TRBJ1-6; maybe TRBD1 (5 bases). From germline, CDR1 is SGHDT and CDR2 YYEEEE. The length of the CDR3 is 14 residues. Trimming took 5 bases from V and 13 from J, leaving 19 bases between them. The CDR3 DNA follows: TGTGCCAGCAGTGACGGGACGGATTACTCGCCCCTCCACTTT. It translates to CASSDGTDYSPLHF.

This chain joins TRBV25-1 and TRBJ2-2; D is possibly TRBD1 or TRBD2 (6 bases each). The CDR3 has 16 amino acids. Germline values: CDR1 MGHDK, CDR2 SYGVNS. Trimming shortened V by 1 base and J by 1 base, and 10 bases separated the two germline ends. The CDR3: CASSESRGRNTGELFF. The CDR3 DNA is TGTGCCAGCAGTGAATCTCGGGGGCGGAACACCGGGGAGCTGTTTTTT.

The V call is TRBV7-2, the J call TRBJ2-3; TRBD2 matches 7 bases. There are 13 residues in the CDR3. Germline CDR1 and CDR2: SGHTA and FQGNSA. Trimming at V came to 10 bases and at J to 3 bases, leaving 7 bases not matched to a gene. The CDR3 sequence: CATQTRGTDTQYF. DNA for the CDR3: TGTGCCACACAAACGCGGGGGACAGATACGCAGTATTTT.